The clone carrying this T cell receptor (beta chain) has only one observation. Germline values: CDR1 LNHNV, CDR2 YYDKDF (reference sequence). Trimming stripped 3 bases from V and 5 bases from J, with 14 bases between. The length of the CDR3 is 15 residues. The sample originates from a study of blood T cell repertoires in COVID-19. Sequencing used immunoSEQ multiplex PCR; TCRdb keeps in-frame clones, though not all of them. The table has about 44,000 clones, around four fifths seen once. The chain carries TRBV15 and TRBJ2-1, with D maybe TRBD1 (6 bases). Sequencing used peripheral blood. The sequence came from a human donor in a cohort sampled during active COVID-19. The CDR3 DNA reads as TGTGCCACCAGCAGGACAGGTCTAAGAAACAATGAGCAGTTCTTC. This translates into CATSRTGLRNNEQFF.